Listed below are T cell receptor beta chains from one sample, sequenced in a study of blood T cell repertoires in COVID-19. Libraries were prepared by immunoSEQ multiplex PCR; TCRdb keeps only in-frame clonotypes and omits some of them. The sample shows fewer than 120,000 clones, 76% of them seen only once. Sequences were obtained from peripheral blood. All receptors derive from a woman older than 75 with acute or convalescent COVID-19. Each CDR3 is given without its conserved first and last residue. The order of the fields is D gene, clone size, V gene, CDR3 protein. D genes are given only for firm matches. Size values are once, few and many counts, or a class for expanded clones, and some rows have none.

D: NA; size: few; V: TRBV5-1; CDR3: ASTLLPDSNSYEQY
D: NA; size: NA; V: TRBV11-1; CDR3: ASSFGGLQGTEAF
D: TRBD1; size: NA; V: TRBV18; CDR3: ASSQGQGQDTQY
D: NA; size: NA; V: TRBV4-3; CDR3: ASSQDNTNSGNTIY
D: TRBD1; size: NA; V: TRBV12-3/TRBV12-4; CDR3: ASSPQGFTEAF
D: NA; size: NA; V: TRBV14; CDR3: ASSPRWGTGYT
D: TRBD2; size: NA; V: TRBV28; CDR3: ASSSGGANTGELF
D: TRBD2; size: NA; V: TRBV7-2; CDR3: ASSLSASGGSYEQY
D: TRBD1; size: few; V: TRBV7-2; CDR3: ASREIGTGGSPLH
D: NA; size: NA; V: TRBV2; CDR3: ASSPEGGAGNQPQH
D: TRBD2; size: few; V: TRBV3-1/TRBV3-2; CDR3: ASSQAGGGYEQY
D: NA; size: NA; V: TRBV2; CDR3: ASSDGRAQRADTQY